The 22 T cell receptor beta chains below come from one sample, sequenced in a study of T-cell memory formation after mild COVID-19. One entry per CDR3 protein results from TCRdb running MiXCR on the 5' RACE reads. The profile shows about 340,000 distinct CDR3 sequences, 10% to 15% of them singletons. The sample taken for sequencing was PBMCs or a T cell subset sorted from them (not recorded which). These receptors were taken from a man aged 18 to 35 who had mild COVID-19 (a few samples of this study predate the infection). Cell type and time point are not known.

This clonotype was found a few times. The V call is TRBV7-3, the J call TRBJ2-1; possible D gene TRBD2, 7 bases. Per the germline V gene, CDR1 is SGHTA and CDR2 is FQGTGA. V was pared by 7 bases and J by 2 bases, with 15 bases between. The CDR3 covers 15 residues. This chain's CDR3 is CASTQGGAPYNEQFF. The CDR3 DNA reads as TGTGCCAGCACCCAAGGGGGGGCCCCCTACAATGAGCAGTTCTTC.

The chain combines TRBV5-4 with TRBJ2-1; D not certain. The CDR3 is made up of 12 amino acids. The V gene lost 5 bases and the J gene lost 9 bases, with 12 bases spanning the gap. Germline values: CDR1 SGHNT, CDR2 YYREEE (reference sequence). CDR3 sequence reads: CASSLPPPEQFF. Written as DNA, the CDR3 is TGTGCCAGCAGTCTTCCCCCCCCTGAGCAGTTCTTC.

This clonotype was observed many times. The CDR3, as DNA: TGCGCCAGCAACGACCCGGGCAGCCAAGATACGCAGTATTTT. This translates into CASNDPGSQDTQYF. J is TRBJ2-3 and V is TRBV5-1; no firm D call. The CDR3 has 14 residues. Trimming cost V 6 bases and J 5 bases, with 16 bases left between them. Germline values: CDR1 SGHRS, CDR2 YFSETQ.

This clonotype has just a few counts. The genes are TRBV12-3 or TRBV12-4 and TRBJ1-1; no clear D. Trimming left V 2 bases short and J 0 bases short, with 10 bases between. The CDR3 sequence is 15 residues long. The CDR3 spells CASSLIAGMNTEAFF. DNA for the CDR3: TGTGCCAGCAGTTTAATTGCGGGAATGAACACTGAAGCTTTCTTT.

This clonotype was seen a few times. The V and J genes are TRBV12-3 or TRBV12-4 and TRBJ2-7; D not resolved. V gave up 6 bases and J gave up 1 base, with 7 bases separating them. The CDR3 extends over 12 amino acids. The CDR3 sequence: CASSPRSYEQYF. The CDR3 region has the DNA TGTGCCAGCAGCCCCCGGTCCTACGAGCAGTACTTC.

The chain has TRBV4-3 and TRBJ2-3, with 9 bases matching TRBD1. The CDR3 sequence is 14 residues long. CDR1 and CDR2 from the germline V gene are LGHNA and YSLEER. Trimming removed 4 bases from V and 5 bases from J; junction bases left unmatched: 4. The CDR3 protein is CASSPQGAGDTQYF. CDR3 coding DNA: TGCGCCAGCAGCCCACAGGGGGCCGGAGATACGCAGTATTTT.

This sequence joins TRBV20-1 and TRBJ2-7; D is possibly TRBD1 or TRBD2 (5 bases each). The germline V gene has CDR1 DFQATT and CDR2 SNEGSKA (reference sequence). The CDR3 is 13 amino acids. The V gene lost 0 bases and the J gene lost 7 bases, with 13 bases spanning the gap. DNA for the CDR3: TGCAGTGCTAGAGATCGAATCAGGGAGGAGCAGTACGTC. It is translated as CSARDRIREEQYV.

This clonotype was counted between two and nine times. The chain couples TRBV3-1 to TRBJ2-7; 10 bases are shared with TRBD1. Germline CDR1 is LGHDT and CDR2 is YNNKEL (reference sequence). This CDR3 region has 15 residues. With 3 bases clipped from V and 4 bases from J, the junction kept 6 bases outside the gene matches. Written as DNA, the CDR3 is TGTGCCAGCAGCCAGGGGGACAGGGGACATTACGAGCAGTACTTC. The encoded protein is CASSQGDRGHYEQYF.

The J gene is TRBJ1-2, the V gene TRBV5-6; D is ambiguous. The CDR3 totals 13 residues. The germline V and J ends were trimmed by 1 base and 4 bases, with 8 bases remaining between them. Germline V lookup: CDR1 SGHDT, CDR2 YYEEEE. Written as DNA, the CDR3 is TGTGCCAGCAGCTTGCCCCCAGCCTATGGCTACACCTTC. Amino acid sequence: CASSLPPAYGYTF. Looking up the rest from reference TRBV5-6 and TRBJ1-2 gives the full variable domain: DAGVTQSPTHLIKTRGQQVTLRCSPKSGHDTVSWYQQALGQGPQFIFQYYEEEERQRGNFPDRFSGHQFPNYSSELNVNALLLGDSALYLCASSLPPAYGYTFGSGTRLTVV.

This clonotype has a count of ten or more. The chain links TRBV12-3 or TRBV12-4 to TRBJ2-3; 7 bases are shared with TRBD2. CDR3 length: 14 amino acids. Trimming at V came to 4 bases and at J to 2 bases, leaving 3 bases not matched to a gene. The CDR3 coding sequence is TGTGCCAGCAGTTCTAGCGGAGACACAGATACGCAGTATTTT. The encoded protein is CASSSSGDTDTQYF.

This clonotype was seen ten or more times. The chain combines TRBV5-1 with TRBJ2-5, with 10 bases identical to TRBD1. CDR1 SGHRS and CDR2 YFSETQ come from the germline V gene. V gave up 4 bases and J gave up 3 bases; unmatched junction bases: 6. This CDR3 is 15 amino acids long. DNA of the CDR3: TGCGCCAGCAGCGGGGCCGGGACAGGGGAAGAGACCCAGTACTTC. Residues: CASSGAGTGEETQYF. Supplemented by reference TRBV5-1 and TRBJ2-5, the full variable domain reads KAGVTQTPRYLIKTRGQQVTLSCSPISGHRSVSWYQQTPGQGLQFLFEYFSETQRNKGNFPGRFSGRQFSNSRSEMNVSTLELGDSALYLCASSGAGTGEETQYFGPGTRLLVL.

This clonotype was counted only a few times. The chain combines TRBV29-1 with TRBJ2-3; 13 bases line up with TRBD2. V trimming: 3 bases; J trimming: 6 bases; junction bases outside the gene matches: 6. CDR1 and CDR2 (germline): SQVTM, ANQGSEA. The CDR3 totals 15 residues. The CDR3 nucleotides are TGCAGCGTTGAGCGACTAGCGGGGGGCAGGGATACGCAGTATTTT. Protein sequence: CSVERLAGGRDTQYF.

This clonotype has a count of ten or more. This rearrangement joins TRBV7-2 to TRBJ1-1; 8 positions match TRBD1. Per the germline V gene, CDR1 is SGHTA and CDR2 is FQGNSA. This CDR3 has 14 residues. V trimming: 5 bases; J trimming: 1 base; junction bases outside the gene matches: 3. The CDR3 nucleotides read TGTGCCAGCAGCCAACAGGGGGGGAACACTGAAGCTTTCTTT. The encoded protein is CASSQQGGNTEAFF.

The rearrangement uses TRBV29-1 and TRBJ2-1; D is possibly TRBD1 (6 bases). The CDR3 sequence is 14 residues long. CDR1 and CDR2 from the germline V gene are SQVTM and ANQGSEA. The V gene lost 5 bases and the J gene lost 0 bases, with 11 bases spanning the gap. CDR3 protein: CSVRRGSSYNEQFF. CDR3 in DNA: TGCAGCGTTCGTAGGGGGAGCTCCTACAATGAGCAGTTCTTC.

The chain is built from TRBV20-1 and TRBJ2-7; 8 bases agree with TRBD2. The germline gives CDR1 DFQATT, CDR2 SNEGSKA (reference sequence). The trim removed 6 bases at V and 3 bases at J, leaving 10 bases unmatched. The CDR3 contains 14 residues. The CDR3 DNA reads as TGCAGTGCACACCGGGGGACTAGTGTCTACGAGCAGTACGTC. Residues: CSAHRGTSVYEQYV.

V is TRBV12-3 or TRBV12-4 and J is TRBJ2-1; no clear D. V was cut by 2 bases and J by 0 bases, with 5 bases left in between. This CDR3 spans 14 amino acids. CDR3 region: CASSLQVSYNEQFF. In nucleotides, the CDR3 is TGTGCCAGCAGTTTACAGGTCTCCTACAATGAGCAGTTCTTC.

This clonotype has more than one count but fewer than ten. The rearrangement uses TRBV7-6 and TRBJ2-1; a possible D gene is TRBD2 (7 bases). Germline CDR1 is SGHVS and CDR2 is FNYEAQ. CDR3 size: 17 residues. Trimming took off 1 base at V and 4 bases at J, with 17 bases between the two ends. The DNA for the CDR3 is TGTGCCAGCAGCTTAGGGGCCTTGAGGGGGGGTTACAATGAGCAGTTCTTC. This codes for CASSLGALRGGYNEQFF. Full variable domain (remainder filled in from reference TRBV7-6 and TRBJ2-1): GAGVSQSPRYKVTKRGQDVALRCDPISGHVSLYWYRQALGQGPEFLTYFNYEAQQDKSGLPNDRFSAERPEGSISTLTIQRTEQRDSAMYRCASSLGALRGGYNEQFFGPGTRLTVL.

There are a few counts of this clonotype. The chain uses TRBV6-1 and TRBJ2-1; 9 positions match TRBD1. V lost 6 bases to trimming and J lost 3 bases; unmatched junction nucleotides: 3. In germline, CDR1 is MNHNS, CDR2 SASEGT. The CDR3 extends over 14 amino acids. The CDR3 reads CASSDRGYYNEQFF. The CDR3 nucleotides are TGTGCCAGCAGCGACAGGGGGTACTACAATGAGCAGTTCTTC.

This clonotype occurred many times. This chain links TRBV10-3 with TRBJ2-5, with 7 positions matching TRBD1. CDR1 and CDR2 (germline): ENHRY, SYGVKD. The CDR3 covers 11 residues. V trimming: 6 bases; J trimming: 5 bases; junction bases outside the gene matches: 0. The CDR3 spells CAIRTGETQYF. CDR3 in DNA: TGTGCCATCAGGACAGGGGAGACCCAGTACTTC.

A few counts support this clonotype. The CDR3 is CASSPTPPGGETQYF. In DNA, the CDR3 is TGTGCCAGCAGCCCCACTCCTCCGGGGGGAGAGACCCAGTACTTC. This rearrangement joins TRBV11-2 to TRBJ2-5, with 7 bases aligning to TRBD2. Looked up from germline, CDR1 is SGHAT and CDR2 is FQNNGV. The CDR3 contains 15 residues. V was pared by 5 bases and J by 4 bases, with 10 bases of the junction left unmatched.

This clonotype was counted ten times or more. The rearrangement joins TRBV29-1 to TRBJ2-7; D gene ambiguous. The CDR3 loop spans 12 amino acids. Trimming left V 4 bases short and J 5 bases short, with 12 bases between. Germline-derived CDR1 and CDR2 are SQVTM and ANQGSEA. CDR3 coding DNA: TGCAGCGTTGGGAAGGGTTTGAACGAGCAGTACTTC. Its translation is CSVGKGLNEQYF.

This clonotype turned up a few times. The chain recombines TRBV15 with TRBJ1-6; TRBD1 matches 7 bases. This CDR3 has 14 residues. The ends lost 8 bases at V and 4 bases at J; junction bases unmatched: 5. Per the germline V gene, CDR1 is LNHNV and CDR2 is YYDKDF (reference sequence). The chain's CDR3 is CATGPGQYNSPLHF. The CDR3 DNA is TGTGCCACCGGCCCGGGACAGTATAATTCACCCCTCCACTTT.